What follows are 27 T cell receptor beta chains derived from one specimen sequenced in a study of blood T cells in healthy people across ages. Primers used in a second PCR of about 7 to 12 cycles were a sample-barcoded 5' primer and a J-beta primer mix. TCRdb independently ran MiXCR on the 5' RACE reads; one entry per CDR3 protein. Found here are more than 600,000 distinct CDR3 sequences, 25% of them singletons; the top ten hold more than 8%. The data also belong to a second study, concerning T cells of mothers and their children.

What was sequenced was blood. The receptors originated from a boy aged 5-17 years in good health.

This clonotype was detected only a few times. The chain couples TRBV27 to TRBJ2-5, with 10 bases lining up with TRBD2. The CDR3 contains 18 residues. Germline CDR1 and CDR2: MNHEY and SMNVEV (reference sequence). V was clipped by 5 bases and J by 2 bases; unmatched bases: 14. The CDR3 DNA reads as TGTGCCAGCAGTCCCACCGGTCTAGCGGGAGATGAGCAAGAGACCCAGTACTTC. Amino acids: CASSPTGLAGDEQETQYF.

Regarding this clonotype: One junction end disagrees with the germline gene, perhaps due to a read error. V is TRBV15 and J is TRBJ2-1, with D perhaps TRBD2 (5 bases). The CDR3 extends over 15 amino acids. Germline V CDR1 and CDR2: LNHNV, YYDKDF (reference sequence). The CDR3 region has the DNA TGTGCCACCAACAGAGATCGGGGTCTGGGGAATGAGCAGTTCTTC. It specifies CATNRDRGLGNEQFF.

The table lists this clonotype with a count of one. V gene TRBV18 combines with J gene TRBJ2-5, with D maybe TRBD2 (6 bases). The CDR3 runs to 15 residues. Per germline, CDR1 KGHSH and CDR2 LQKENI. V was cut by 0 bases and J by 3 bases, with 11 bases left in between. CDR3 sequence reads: CASSPPGGGEETQYF. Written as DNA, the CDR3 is TGTGCCAGCTCACCACCGGGTGGAGGGGAAGAGACCCAGTACTTC.

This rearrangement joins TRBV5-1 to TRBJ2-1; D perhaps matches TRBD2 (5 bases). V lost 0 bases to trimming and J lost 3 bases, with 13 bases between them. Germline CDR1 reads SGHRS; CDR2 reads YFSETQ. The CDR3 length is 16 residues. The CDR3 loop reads CASSLEWEFVYNEQFF. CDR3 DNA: TGCGCCAGCAGCTTGGAGTGGGAGTTTGTCTACAATGAGCAGTTCTTC.

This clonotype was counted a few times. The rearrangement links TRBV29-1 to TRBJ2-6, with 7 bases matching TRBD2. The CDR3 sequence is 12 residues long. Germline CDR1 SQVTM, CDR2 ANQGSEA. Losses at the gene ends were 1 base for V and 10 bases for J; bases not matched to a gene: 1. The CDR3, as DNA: TGCAGCGTTGAAGGGGGGGGGAACGTCCTGACTTTC. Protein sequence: CSVEGGGNVLTF. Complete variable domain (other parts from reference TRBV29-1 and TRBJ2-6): SAVISQKPSRDICQRGTSLTIQCQVDSQVTMMFWYRQQPGQSLTLIATANQGSEATYESGFVIDKFPISRPNLTFSTLTVSNMSPEDSSIYLCSVEGGGNVLTFGAGSRLTVL.

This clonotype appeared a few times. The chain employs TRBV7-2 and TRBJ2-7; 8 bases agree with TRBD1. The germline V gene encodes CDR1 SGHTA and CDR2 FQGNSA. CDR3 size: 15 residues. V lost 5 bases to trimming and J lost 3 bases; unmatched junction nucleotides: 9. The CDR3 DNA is TGTGCCAGCAGCCGAGGGACAGGTTTCTACTACGAGCAGTACTTC. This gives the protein CASSRGTGFYYEQYF.

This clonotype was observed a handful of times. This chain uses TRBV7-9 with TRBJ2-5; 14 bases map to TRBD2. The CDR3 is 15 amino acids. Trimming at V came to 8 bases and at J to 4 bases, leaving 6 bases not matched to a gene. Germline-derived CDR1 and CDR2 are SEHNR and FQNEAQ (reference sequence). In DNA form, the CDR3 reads TGTGCCAGCGGGACTAGCGGGAGCTGGGGAGAGACCCAGTACTTC. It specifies CASGTSGSWGETQYF.

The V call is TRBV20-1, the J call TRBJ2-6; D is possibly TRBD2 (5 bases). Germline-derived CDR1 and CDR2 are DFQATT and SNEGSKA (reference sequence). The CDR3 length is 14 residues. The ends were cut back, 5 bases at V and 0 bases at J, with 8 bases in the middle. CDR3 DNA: TGCAGTGCTGCCGAGGGCTCTGGGGCCAACGTCCTGACTTTC. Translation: CSAAEGSGANVLTF.

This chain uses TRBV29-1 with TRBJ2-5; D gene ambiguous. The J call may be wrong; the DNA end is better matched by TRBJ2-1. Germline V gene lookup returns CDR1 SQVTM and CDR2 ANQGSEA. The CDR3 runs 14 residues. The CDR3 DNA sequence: TGCAGCGTTGTACGGGTATTGAGAGGCAATGAGCAGTTCTTC. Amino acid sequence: CSVVRVLRGNEQFF.

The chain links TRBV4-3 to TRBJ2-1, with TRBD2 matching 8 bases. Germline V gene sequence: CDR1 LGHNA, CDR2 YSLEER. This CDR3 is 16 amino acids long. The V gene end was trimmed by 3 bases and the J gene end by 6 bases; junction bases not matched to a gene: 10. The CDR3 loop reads CASSHSWRGASNEQFF. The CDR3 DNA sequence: TGCGCCAGCAGCCACTCATGGCGGGGGGCAAGCAATGAGCAGTTCTTC.

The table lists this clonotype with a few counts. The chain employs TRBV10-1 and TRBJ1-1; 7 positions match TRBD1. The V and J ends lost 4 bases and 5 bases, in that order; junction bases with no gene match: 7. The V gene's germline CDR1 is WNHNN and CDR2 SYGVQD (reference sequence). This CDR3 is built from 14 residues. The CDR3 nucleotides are TGCGCCAGCAGTGCCTCCAGGGGGGAGACTGAAGCTTTCTTT. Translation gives CASSASRGETEAFF.

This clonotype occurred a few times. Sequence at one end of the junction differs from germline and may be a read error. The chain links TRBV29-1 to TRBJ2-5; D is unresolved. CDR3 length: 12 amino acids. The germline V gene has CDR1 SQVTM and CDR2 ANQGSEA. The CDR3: CSVEDWLEIQYF. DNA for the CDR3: TGCAGCGTTGAAGATTGGTTGGAGATCCAGTACTTC.

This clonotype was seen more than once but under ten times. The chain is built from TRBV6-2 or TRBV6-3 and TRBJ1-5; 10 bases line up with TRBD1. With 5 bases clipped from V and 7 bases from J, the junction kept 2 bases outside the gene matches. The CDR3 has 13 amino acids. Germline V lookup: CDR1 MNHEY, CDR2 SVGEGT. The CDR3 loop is CASSLTGGQPQHF. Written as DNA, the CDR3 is TGTGCCAGCAGTCTGACAGGGGGCCAGCCCCAGCATTTT.

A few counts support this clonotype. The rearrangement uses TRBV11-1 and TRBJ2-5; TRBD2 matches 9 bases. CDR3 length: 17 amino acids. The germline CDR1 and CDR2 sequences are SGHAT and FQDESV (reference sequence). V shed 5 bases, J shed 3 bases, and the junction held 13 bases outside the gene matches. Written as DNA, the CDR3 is TGTGCCAGCAGCCCTGGACTAGCGACCTCCAGGAAAGAGACCCAGTACTTC. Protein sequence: CASSPGLATSRKETQYF.

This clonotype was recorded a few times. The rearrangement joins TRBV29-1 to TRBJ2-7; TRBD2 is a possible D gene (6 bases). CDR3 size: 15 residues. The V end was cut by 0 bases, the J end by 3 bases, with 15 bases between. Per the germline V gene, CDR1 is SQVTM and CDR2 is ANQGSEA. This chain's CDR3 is CSVEDGGREDYEQYF. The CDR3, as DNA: TGCAGCGTTGAAGATGGAGGCAGGGAGGACTACGAGCAGTACTTC.

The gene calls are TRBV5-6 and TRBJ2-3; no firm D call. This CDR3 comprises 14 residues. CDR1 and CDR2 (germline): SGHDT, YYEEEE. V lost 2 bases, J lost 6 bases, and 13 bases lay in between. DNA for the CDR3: TGTGCCAGCAGCTTTTGGGCTGGTCGGGATACGCAGTATTTT. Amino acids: CASSFWAGRDTQYF.

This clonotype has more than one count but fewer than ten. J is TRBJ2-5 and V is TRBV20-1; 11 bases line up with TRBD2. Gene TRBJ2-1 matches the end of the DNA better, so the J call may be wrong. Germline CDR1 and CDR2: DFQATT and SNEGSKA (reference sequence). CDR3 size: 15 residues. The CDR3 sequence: CSARVSGGALNEQFF. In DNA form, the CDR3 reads TGCAGTGCTAGAGTTAGCGGGGGGGCCCTCAATGAGCAGTTCTTC.

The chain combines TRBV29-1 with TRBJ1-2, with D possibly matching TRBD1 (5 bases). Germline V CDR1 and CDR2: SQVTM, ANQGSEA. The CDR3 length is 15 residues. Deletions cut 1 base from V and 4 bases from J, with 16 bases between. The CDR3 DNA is TGCAGCGTTGAAGTATTTGACAGTGAGACCTATGGCTACACCTTC. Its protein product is CSVEVFDSETYGYTF.

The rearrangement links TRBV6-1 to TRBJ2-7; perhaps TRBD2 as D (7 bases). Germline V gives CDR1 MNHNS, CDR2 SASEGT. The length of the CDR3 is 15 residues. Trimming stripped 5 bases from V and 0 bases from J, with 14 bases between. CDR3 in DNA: TGTGCCAGCAGTCAGGGGCTAGCGGCCTCCTACGAGCAGTACTTC. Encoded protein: CASSQGLAASYEQYF.

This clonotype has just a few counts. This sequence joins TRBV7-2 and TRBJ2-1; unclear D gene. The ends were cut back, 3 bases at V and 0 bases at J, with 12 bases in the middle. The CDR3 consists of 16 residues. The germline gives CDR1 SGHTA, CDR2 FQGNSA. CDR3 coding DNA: TGTGCCAGCAGCTTCAGACACGGATCCTCCTACAATGAGCAGTTCTTC. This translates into CASSFRHGSSYNEQFF.

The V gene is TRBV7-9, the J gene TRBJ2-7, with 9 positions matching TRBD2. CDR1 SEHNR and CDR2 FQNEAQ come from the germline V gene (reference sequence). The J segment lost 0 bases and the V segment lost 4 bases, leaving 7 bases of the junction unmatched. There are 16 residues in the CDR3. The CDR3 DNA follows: TGTGCCAGCAGCTCCCCAGCGGGAGGAAGCTCCTACGAGCAGTACTTC. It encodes CASSSPAGGSSYEQYF. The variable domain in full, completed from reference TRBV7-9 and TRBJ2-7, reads DTGVSQNPRHKITKRGQNVTFRCDPISEHNRLYWYRQTLGQGPEFLTYFQNEAQLEKSRLLSDRFSAERPKGSFSTLEIQRTEQGDSAMYLCASSSPAGGSSYEQYFGPGTRLTVT.

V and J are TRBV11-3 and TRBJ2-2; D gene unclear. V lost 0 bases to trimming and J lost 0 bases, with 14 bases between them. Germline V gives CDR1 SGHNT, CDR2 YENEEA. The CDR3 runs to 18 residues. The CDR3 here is CASSLDYWHPPNTGELFF. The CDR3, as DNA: TGTGCCAGCAGCTTAGATTATTGGCACCCGCCGAACACCGGGGAGCTGTTTTTT.

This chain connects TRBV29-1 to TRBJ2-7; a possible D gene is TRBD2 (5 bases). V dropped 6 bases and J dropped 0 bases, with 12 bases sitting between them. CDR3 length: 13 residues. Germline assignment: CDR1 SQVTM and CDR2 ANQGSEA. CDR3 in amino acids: CSVTSGVSYEQYF. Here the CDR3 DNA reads TGCAGCGTCACGAGCGGAGTCTCCTACGAGCAGTACTTC.

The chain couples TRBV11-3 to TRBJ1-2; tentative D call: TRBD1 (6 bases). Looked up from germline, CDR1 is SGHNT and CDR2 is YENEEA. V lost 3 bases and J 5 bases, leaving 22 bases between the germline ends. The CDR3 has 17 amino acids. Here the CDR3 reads CASSLGVMGRGEYGYTF. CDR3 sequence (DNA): TGTGCCAGCAGCTTGGGAGTGATGGGCAGGGGCGAATATGGCTACACCTTC.

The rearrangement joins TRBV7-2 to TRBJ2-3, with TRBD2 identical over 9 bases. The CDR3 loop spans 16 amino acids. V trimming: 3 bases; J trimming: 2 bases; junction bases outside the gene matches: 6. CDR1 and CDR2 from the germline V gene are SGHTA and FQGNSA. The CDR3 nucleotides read TGTGCCAGCAGCTTTAGAGCGGGGGGAATCACAGATACGCAGTATTTT. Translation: CASSFRAGGITDTQYF.

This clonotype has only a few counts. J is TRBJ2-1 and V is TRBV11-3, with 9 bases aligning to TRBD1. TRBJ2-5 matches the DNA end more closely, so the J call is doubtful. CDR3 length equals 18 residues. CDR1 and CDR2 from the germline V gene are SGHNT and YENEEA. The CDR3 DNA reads TGTGCCAGCAGCGGACGGACAGGGGAAAGGGGCGGACAAGAGACCCAGTACTTC. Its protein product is CASSGRTGERGGQETQYF.

The CDR3 DNA follows: TGTGCCAGCAGCCGTCTTCACACCTATGGCTACACCTTC. Protein sequence: CASSRLHTYGYTF. The chain joins TRBV7-9 to TRBJ1-2; D gene uncertain. The CDR3 is 13 amino acids. Trimming pared 5 bases from V and 4 bases from J, leaving 11 bases between. Germline V CDR1 and CDR2: SEHNR, FQNEAQ (reference sequence). Full variable domain (missing parts from reference TRBV7-9 and TRBJ1-2): DTGVSQNPRHKITKRGQNVTFRCDPISEHNRLYWYRQTLGQGPEFLTYFQNEAQLEKSRLLSDRFSAERPKGSFSTLEIQRTEQGDSAMYLCASSRLHTYGYTFGSGTRLTVV.